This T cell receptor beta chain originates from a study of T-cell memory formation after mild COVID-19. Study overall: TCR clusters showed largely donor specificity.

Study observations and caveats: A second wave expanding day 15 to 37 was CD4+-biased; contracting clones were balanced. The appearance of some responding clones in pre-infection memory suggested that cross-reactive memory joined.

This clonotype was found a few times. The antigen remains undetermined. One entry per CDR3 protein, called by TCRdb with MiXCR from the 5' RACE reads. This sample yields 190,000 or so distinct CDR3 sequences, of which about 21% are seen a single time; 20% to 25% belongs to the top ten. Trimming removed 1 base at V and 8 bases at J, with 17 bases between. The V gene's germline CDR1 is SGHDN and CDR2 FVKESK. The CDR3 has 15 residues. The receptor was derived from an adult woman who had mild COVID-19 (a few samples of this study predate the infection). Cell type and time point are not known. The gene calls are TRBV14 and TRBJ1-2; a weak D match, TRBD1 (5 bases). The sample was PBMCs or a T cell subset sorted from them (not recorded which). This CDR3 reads CASSQGAVRVKGYTF. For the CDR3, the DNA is TGTGCCAGCAGCCAAGGGGCAGTCAGGGTCAAAGGCTACACCTTC.